This is a list of T cell receptor beta chains from one sample in a study of sequential checkpoint blockade in melanoma. Some clones are missing from TCRdb's copy, which holds only in-frame ones; the method was immunoSEQ multiplex PCR. The sample consists of some 32,000 clones, under 90% of them appearing once. This specimen consisted of CD8+ T cells sorted from blood (inferred from file names), obtained from a patient given nivolumab and ipilimumab in sequence. The source is a human donor with melanoma. Each CDR3 is given with its conserved first and last residue. A D gene is named only where the DNA matches it firmly. Clone size, where shown, is once, few, many, or a class for clones that have expanded.

TRBD2,TRBV2,TRBJ2-5,NA,TGTGCCAGCAGAGCGGGGGAAGAGACCCAGTACTTC,CASRAGEETQYF
NA,TRBV7-2,TRBJ1-2,NA,TGTGCCAGCAGTTTTTCCCAGGGGTACTATGGCTACACCTTC,CASSFSQGYYGYTF
NA,TRBV11-3,TRBJ1-1,NA,TGTGCCAGCAGTCCTCAGGGGTCGGACACTGAAGCTTTCTTT,CASSPQGSDTEAFF
TRBD1,TRBV5-6,TRBJ1-2,NA,TGTGCCAGCAGCTTTCAGGGGGCCTTTAACTATGGCTACACCTTC,CASSFQGAFNYGYTF
TRBD1,TRBV15,TRBJ2-1,NA,TGTGCCACCAGCAGGGGGGACAGCCTTCCTATCTACAATGAGCAGTTCTTC,CATSRGDSLPIYNEQFF
TRBD1,TRBV30,TRBJ2-1,NA,TGTGCCTGGAGTCCGGGACAGTACAATGAGCAGTTCTTC,CAWSPGQYNEQFF
TRBD2,TRBV2,TRBJ2-7,NA,TGTGCCAGCAGTGAAGGGCTAGCGGTGATCTCCTACGAGCAGTACTTC,CASSEGLAVISYEQYF
TRBD2,TRBV9,TRBJ2-7,NA,TGTGCCAGCAGCGTAGGGCAGGGAGGGGCCTACGAGCAGTACTTC,CASSVGQGGAYEQYF
TRBD1,TRBV12-5,TRBJ2-7,NA,TGTGCTAGTGGTTTGGTAACGTCTCACAGGGGTGTCAACGAGCAGTACTTC,CASGLVTSHRGVNEQYF
TRBD1,TRBV6-6,TRBJ2-7,NA,TGTGCCAGCATCGCCGGACAGGGACGGGAGCAGTACTTC,CASIAGQGREQYF
TRBD1,TRBV19,TRBJ2-1,medium-sized,TGTGCCAGTAGTATAGTGGGGACAGGGGGCAATGAGCAGTTCTTC,CASSIVGTGGNEQFF
TRBD1,TRBV10-3,TRBJ1-5,few,TGTGCCATCAGTGAGTCCGGGACAGGCCGCAATCAGCCCCAGCATTTT,CAISESGTGRNQPQHF
NA,TRBV27,TRBJ2-2,few,TGTGCCAGCAGTATCGTACAGGGCAATCCCGGGGAGCTGTTTTTT,CASSIVQGNPGELFF
TRBD1,TRBV30,TRBJ2-1,NA,TGTGCCTGGAGCCCGGGACAGGGATGGAACAATGAGCAGTTCTTC,CAWSPGQGWNNEQFF
NA,TRBV10-3,TRBJ1-3,NA,TGTGCCAGCAGTTACTCCCGGGGCTCTGGAAACACCATATATTTT,CASSYSRGSGNTIYF
NA,TRBV29-1,TRBJ2-7,NA,TGCAGCGTTCAACAGGGCTACGAGCAGTACTTC,CSVQQGYEQYF
NA,TRBV10-3,TRBJ2-7,NA,TGTGCCATCAGTGAGTTTACACAGGGTGGGGGCTCCTACGAGCAGTACTTC,CAISEFTQGGGSYEQYF
NA,TRBV5-6,TRBJ1-1,NA,TGTGCCAGCAGGGTACAGGGACGGAACACTGAAGCTTTCTTT,CASRVQGRNTEAFF
TRBD2,TRBV5-1,TRBJ2-3,NA,TGCGCCAGCAGTTCCTTAGCGGGAGAGGCAGATACGCAGTATTTT,CASSSLAGEADTQYF
TRBD1,TRBV28,TRBJ1-2,NA,TGTGCCAGCAGGATTACAGGGGGAAGGATCTATGGCTACACCTTC,CASRITGGRIYGYTF
TRBD1,TRBV6-6,TRBJ1-5,NA,TGTGCCAGCACCCAGGGGGTGAATCAGCCCCAGCATTTT,CASTQGVNQPQHF
NA,TRBV5-1,TRBJ2-1,NA,TGCGCCAGCAGCTTTGGAGGGAACTACAATGAGCAGTTCTTC,CASSFGGNYNEQFF
TRBD1,TRBV4-1,TRBJ2-5,NA,TGCGCCAGCAGCCAACATACAGGGGGCCAAGAGACCCAGTACTTC,CASSQHTGGQETQYF
NA,TRBV28,TRBJ2-1,NA,TGTGCCAGCAGTCCCGTCTCCGAGATCAATGAGCAGTTCTTC,CASSPVSEINEQFF
TRBD2,TRBV6-5,TRBJ2-7,NA,TGTGCCAGCAGTTTCGTAGCGGGACGATCCTACGAGCAGTACTTC,CASSFVAGRSYEQYF
NA,TRBV27,TRBJ2-2,NA,TGTGCCAGCAGTCCCCTCCGCAGGGGAACCGGGGAGCTGTTTTTT,CASSPLRRGTGELFF
NA,TRBV6-5,TRBJ2-7,NA,TGTGCCAGCAGTCGAACAGGTCCCTCGGACGAGCAGTACTTC,CASSRTGPSDEQYF
NA,TRBV6-5,TRBJ2-7,NA,TGTGCCAGCAGTTCGATGGACACTCGAAGCTCCTACGAGCAGTACTTC,CASSSMDTRSSYEQYF
TRBD1,TRBV7-9,TRBJ2-1,NA,TGTGCCAGCAGCTCACAGGGGGCCATCCGATCCTACAATGAGCAGTTCTTC,CASSSQGAIRSYNEQFF
NA,TRBV6-6,TRBJ1-4,NA,TGTGCCAGCAGTTACTGGACTTCCAGTGGTGAAAAACTGTTTTTT,CASSYWTSSGEKLFF
TRBD1,TRBV15,TRBJ1-2,NA,TGTGCCACCAGCAGAGACCACCGGGACAGGCTTGGCTACACCTTC,CATSRDHRDRLGYTF
NA,TRBV5-1,TRBJ2-1,NA,TGCGCCAGCATTATGGGGCCCAACAGGGAGCGAGGAGTGGCGTCCAATGAGCAGTTCTTC,CASIMGPNRERGVASNEQFF
TRBD1,TRBV10-1,TRBJ2-7,NA,TGCGCCAGCAGCCTTGGGACAGGTCGGAACTACGAGCAGTACTTC,CASSLGTGRNYEQYF
NA,TRBV30,TRBJ1-6,NA,TGTGCCTGGAACTGGGCGGGCAATTCACCCCTCCACTTT,CAWNWAGNSPLHF
TRBD1,TRBV29-1,TRBJ1-2,once,TGCAGCGTTGACAGGGGGAACTATGGCTACACCTTC,CSVDRGNYGYTF
NA,TRBV5-4,TRBJ2-3,large,TGTGCCAGCAGCTTGGCGTGGCAGTACACAGATACGCAGTATTTT,CASSLAWQYTDTQYF
NA,TRBV9,TRBJ1-2,NA,TGTGCCAGCAGCGTAGTATCAGGGGATGGCTACACCTTC,CASSVVSGDGYTF
TRBD2,TRBV7-9,TRBJ2-1,NA,TGTGCCAGCAGCGTTCGACTAGCGGGAGCTCCCAATGAGCAGTTCTTC,CASSVRLAGAPNEQFF
NA,TRBV6-5,TRBJ1-5,once,TGTGCCAGCAGCACTCACAAGGGGTGGAATCAGCCCCAGCATTTT,CASSTHKGWNQPQHF
NA,TRBV2,TRBJ2-1,NA,TGTGCCAGCAGTGGTGGGACTTCCTACAATGAGCAGTTCTTC,CASSGGTSYNEQFF
NA,TRBV5-6,TRBJ1-3,once,TGTGCCAGCAGCCTCGGGGTCCTCAGTGGAAACACCATATATTTT,CASSLGVLSGNTIYF
NA,TRBV27,TRBJ2-7,NA,TGTGCCAGCAGTTTAAGGGGCTCCTACGAGCAGTACTTC,CASSLRGSYEQYF
TRBD2,TRBV4-3,TRBJ2-3,once,TGCGCCAGCAGCCGTCTAACTAGCGGGACCACAGATACGCAGTATTTT,CASSRLTSGTTDTQYF
TRBD2,TRBV5-4,TRBJ2-7,NA,TGTGCCAGCAGCTTGGAGCGGGGGGGGTACGAGCAGTACTTC,CASSLERGGYEQYF
TRBD1,TRBV27,TRBJ2-7,NA,TGTGCCAGCAGTTTATGGCAGGGGGCATACGAGCAGTACTTC,CASSLWQGAYEQYF